This T cell receptor (beta chain) was recorded in a study of shared clonotypes between healthy human individuals. Trimming at V came to 6 bases and at J to 3 bases, leaving 11 bases not matched to a gene. The germline V gene encodes CDR1 PRHDT and CDR2 FYEKMQ (reference sequence). The CDR3 totals 16 residues. Sorted-subset replicate PCRs used approximately 180 ng of genomic DNA. This amount corresponded to 30,000 to 35,000 T cell genomes. Using immunoSEQ multiplex PCR, the repertoire was profiled, and TCRdb retains in-frame clones only, with some absent. Among approximately 2.5 million clones, around nine tenths were seen once, and the ten largest hold around 0.14%. Naive CD45RA+ and memory CD45RA-negative subsets were split from CD4+ cells.

Sequencing input: naive CD4+ T cells sorted from blood. Subset meaning: CD45RA+ positively selected. The TCR comes from a man between 18 and 29 years old in good health. The chain combines TRBV13 with TRBJ1-1; TRBD1 aligns across 9 bases. The CDR3 spells CASRTDRGLGDTEAFF. CDR3 nucleotide sequence: TGTGCCAGCAGAACCGACAGGGGGTTAGGCGACACTGAAGCTTTCTTT.